This T cell receptor (beta chain) came from a study of T cells expressing NK-cell markers. TCRdb re-called the 5' RACE reads; every CDR3 protein appears as one record, without DNA. Its listing shows fewer than 550,000 distinct CDR3 sequences. CDR1 and CDR2 from the germline V gene are MNHEY and SVGEGT. The CDR3 sequence is 11 residues long. This receptor was identified in a woman aged 45 to 65 in good health. Sequenced material: blood T cells: a sorted CD56 or NKG2C T cell subset, CD4+ or CD8+ T cells, or bulk PBMC T cells (not recorded which). The V gene is TRBV6-2 or TRBV6-3, the J gene TRBJ2-3. CDR3 loop: CASSFLDTQYF.